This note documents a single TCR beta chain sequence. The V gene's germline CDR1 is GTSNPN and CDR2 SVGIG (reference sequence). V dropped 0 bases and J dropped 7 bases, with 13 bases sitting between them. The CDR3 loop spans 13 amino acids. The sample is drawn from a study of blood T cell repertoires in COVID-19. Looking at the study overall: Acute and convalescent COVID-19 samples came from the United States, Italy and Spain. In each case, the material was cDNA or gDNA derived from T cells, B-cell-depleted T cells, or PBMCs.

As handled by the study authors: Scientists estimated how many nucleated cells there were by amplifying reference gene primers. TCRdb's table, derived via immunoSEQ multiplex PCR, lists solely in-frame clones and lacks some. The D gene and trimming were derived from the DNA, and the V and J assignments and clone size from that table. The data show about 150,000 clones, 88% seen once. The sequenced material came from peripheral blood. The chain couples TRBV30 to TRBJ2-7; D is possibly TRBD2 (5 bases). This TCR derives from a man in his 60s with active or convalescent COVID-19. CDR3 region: CAWSVWTGGEQYF. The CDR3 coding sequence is TGTGCCTGGAGTGTCTGGACTGGCGGTGAGCAGTACTTC.